One and the same sample provided the 7 T cell receptor beta chains below, sequenced in a study of technical replicates of blood from several donors. The protocol was immunoSEQ multiplex PCR, while the TCRdb copy is restricted to in-frame clones and leaves out a portion. The table lists 40,000 to 65,000 clones, around 83% of them singletons. Sequencing was carried out using PBMCs. Source of these receptors: a human donor in good health. Some clones in this sample may be carry-over from other donors' samples.

The chain is built from TRBV4-3 and TRBJ2-2; 9 bases line up with TRBD2. This CDR3 is built from 16 residues. The trim removed 6 bases at V and 7 bases at J, leaving 12 bases unmatched. In germline, CDR1 is LGHNA, CDR2 YSLEER. CDR3 amino acids: CASSQLAGSGGGELFF. CDR3 bases: TGCGCCAGCAGTCAGCTAGCGGGATCCGGGGGCGGGGAGCTGTTTTTT.

The chain carries TRBV2 and TRBJ2-7; D possibly corresponds to TRBD2 (6 bases). Between the trimmed V and J ends, which lost 5 bases and 7 bases, there was a span of 15 bases. Germline CDR1 is SNHLY and CDR2 is FYNNEI. The CDR3 has 13 residues. CDR3 nucleotides: TGTGCCAGCAGTCCCACATTGGGGAGGGAGCAGTACTTC. It specifies CASSPTLGREQYF.

CDR3 sequence (DNA): TGTGCCAGCAGTTACACTAGCGGGGGGGCCCAAGAGACCCAGTACTTC. Translation gives CASSYTSGGAQETQYF. This chain connects TRBV6-5 to TRBJ2-5; 13 nucleotides line up with TRBD2. Trimming cost V 2 bases and J 1 base; bases outside gene matches: 1. The germline V gene encodes CDR1 MNHEY and CDR2 SVGAGI. The CDR3 spans 16 residues.

The chain links TRBV7-2 to TRBJ2-3, with a possible D match to TRBD2 (5 bases). V lost 5 bases to trimming and J lost 2 bases, with 23 bases between them. There are 18 residues in the CDR3. Germline V gives CDR1 SGHTA, CDR2 FQGNSA. CDR3 DNA: TGTGCCAGCAGCGAAATCAGCGGTATAAGTCCACTCACAGATACGCAGTATTTT. Translated: CASSEISGISPLTDTQYF.

Concerning this clone: The same CDR3 arises from other DNA sequences in this sample as well. The chain is built from TRBV6-5 and TRBJ1-5, with 7 positions matching TRBD1. Trimming removed 6 bases from V and 4 bases from J; junction bases left unmatched: 9. The length of the CDR3 is 15 residues. Germline V CDR1 and CDR2: MNHEY, SVGAGI. The CDR3 region is CASRLQGVGNQPQHF. CDR3 DNA: TGTGCCAGCAGACTTCAGGGGGTAGGAAATCAGCCCCAGCATTTT.

The V call is TRBV30, the J call TRBJ1-1, with a weak D call TRBD1 (5 bases). This CDR3 spans 12 amino acids. The V gene's germline CDR1 is GTSNPN and CDR2 SVGIG (reference sequence). V was clipped by 1 base and J by 5 bases, with 8 bases between them. CDR3 amino acids: CAWSGGGTEAFF. CDR3 DNA sequence: TGTGCCTGGAGTGGGGGGGGGACTGAAGCTTTCTTT.

The rearrangement links TRBV18 to TRBJ1-2; no definite D call. The CDR3 length is 14 residues. Trimming removed 6 bases at V and 3 bases at J, with 14 bases between. Germline-derived CDR1 and CDR2 are KGHSH and LQKENI. The CDR3 region is CASSSGSHDYGYTF. CDR3 nucleotide sequence: TGTGCCAGCTCCTCGGGGAGTCACGACTATGGCTACACCTTC.